What follows are 2 T cell receptor beta chains derived from one specimen sequenced in a study of T cell repertoires in cytomegalovirus infection (dated by TCRdb to about 2019). Sequencing was carried out with an Illumina HiSeq 1500. TCRdb reworked the public reads: Q25 trimming with fastp, MiXCR clone assembly, productive beta chains retained. Records with the same CDR3 protein are collapsed into one entry carrying the most frequent genes and DNA. Recorded for this sample are 300,000 or so distinct CDR3 sequences; about 8.8% of them occurred a single time. The ten largest clones take up around 2.5% of the sample. The sequenced sample was PBMCs. The source is a human donor in good health (CMV status not recorded). Some clones in this sample may be carry-over from other donors' samples.

Ten or more counts support this clonotype. The chain joins TRBV10-3 to TRBJ2-7, with TRBD1 identical over 7 bases. Germline CDR1 is ENHRY and CDR2 is SYGVKD. Losses at the gene ends were 7 bases for V and 1 base for J; bases not matched to a gene: 10. This CDR3 spans 15 amino acids. CDR3 DNA: TGTGCCATCAAGAGCCGGGACAGTGAATCCTACGAGCAGTACTTC. Its protein product is CAIKSRDSESYEQYF.

This clonotype was detected ten times or more. This CDR3 reads CSARDFTQGVSTEAFF. CDR3 nucleotide sequence: TGCAGTGCTAGAGATTTCACACAGGGCGTGAGCACTGAAGCTTTCTTT. V usage is TRBV20-1 and J usage is TRBJ1-1, with D tentatively TRBD1 (6 bases). Looked up from germline, CDR1 is DFQATT and CDR2 is SNEGSKA (reference sequence). This CDR3 region has 16 residues. V was shortened by 0 bases and J by 4 bases, with 18 bases between the two germline ends.